This TCR beta chain came from a study of Graves' ophthalmopathy and Graves' hyperthyroidism. This CDR3 is built from 17 residues. Germline V CDR1 and CDR2: MNHEY, SVGAGI. V lost 2 bases to trimming and J lost 0 bases, with 14 bases between them. Study observations and caveats: A 13-signature model separated ophthalmopathy from stable hyperthyroidism, reaching approximately 88% sensitivity and 80% to 83% specificity cross-validated. Blood repertoires reportedly contained most expanded thyroid clonotypes above 0.001 frequency.

This clonotype was counted at least ten times. The antigen remains unidentified. Amplification from RNA transcripts yielded the TCR beta CDR3 regions. RT-PCR in the first round used HTBI primers; a second-round multiplex PCR followed. One entry per CDR3 protein results from TCRdb running MiXCR on the multiplex PCR reads. The sample carries about 480,000 distinct CDR3 sequences, around 14% recorded once. Other autoimmune diseases, uncontrolled infections, pregnancy or lactation led to the exclusion of patients. Clinical symptoms, serum thyroxine, TRAb, thyroid ultrasound and orbital computed tomography determined diagnosis.

The specimen sequenced was blood. This TCR derives from a woman aged 25 to 39 with Graves' ophthalmopathy. This rearrangement joins TRBV6-5 to TRBJ1-5; D is perhaps TRBD1 (6 bases). CDR3 residues: CASSYVDRPYSNQPQHF. CDR3 in DNA: TGTGCCAGCAGTTACGTTGACAGGCCTTATAGCAATCAGCCCCAGCATTTT.